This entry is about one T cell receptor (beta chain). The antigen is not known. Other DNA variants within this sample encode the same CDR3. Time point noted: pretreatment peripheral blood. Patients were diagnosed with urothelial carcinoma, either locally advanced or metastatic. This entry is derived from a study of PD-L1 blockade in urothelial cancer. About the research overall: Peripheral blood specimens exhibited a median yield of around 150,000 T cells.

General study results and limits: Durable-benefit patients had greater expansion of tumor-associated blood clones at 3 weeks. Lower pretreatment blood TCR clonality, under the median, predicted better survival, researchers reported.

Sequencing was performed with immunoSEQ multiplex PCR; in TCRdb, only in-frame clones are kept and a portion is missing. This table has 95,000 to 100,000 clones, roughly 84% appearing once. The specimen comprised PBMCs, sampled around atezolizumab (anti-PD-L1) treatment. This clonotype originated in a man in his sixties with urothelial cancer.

The CDR3 DNA is TGTGCCAGCAGCCGCGGGACAGGATCCTACGAGCAGTACTTC. The encoded protein is CASSRGTGSYEQYF. This chain connects TRBV11-2 to TRBJ2-7; 8 positions match TRBD1. V lost 5 bases, J lost 1 base, and 4 bases stayed unmatched. Germline V lookup: CDR1 SGHAT, CDR2 FQNNGV. This CDR3 comprises 14 residues.